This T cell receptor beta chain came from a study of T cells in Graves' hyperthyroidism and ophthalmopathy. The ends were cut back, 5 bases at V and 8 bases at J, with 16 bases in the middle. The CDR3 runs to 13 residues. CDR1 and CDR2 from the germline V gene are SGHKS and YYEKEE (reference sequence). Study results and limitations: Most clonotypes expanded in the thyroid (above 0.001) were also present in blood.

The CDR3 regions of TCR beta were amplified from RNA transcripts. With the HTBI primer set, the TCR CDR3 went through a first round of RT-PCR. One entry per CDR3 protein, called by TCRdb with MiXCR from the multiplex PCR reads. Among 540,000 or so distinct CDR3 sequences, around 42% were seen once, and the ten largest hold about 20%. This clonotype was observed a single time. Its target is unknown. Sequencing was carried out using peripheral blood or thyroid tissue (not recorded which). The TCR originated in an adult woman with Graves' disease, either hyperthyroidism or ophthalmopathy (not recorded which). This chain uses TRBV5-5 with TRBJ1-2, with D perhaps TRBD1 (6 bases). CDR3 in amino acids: CASSQQGMRGYTF. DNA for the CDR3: TGTGCCAGCAGTCAGCAGGGGATGCGGGGCTACACCTTC.